This T cell receptor (beta chain) was identified during a study of blood T cell repertoires in COVID-19. Assignment of participants to cohorts was predicated upon participant-reported clinical history. Sequencing used immunoSEQ multiplex PCR; TCRdb keeps in-frame clones, though not all of them. Seen here are 150,000 or so clones, around 84% observed once, and the top ten hold 4.5% to 6%. The germline V gene has CDR1 LNHDA and CDR2 SQIVND (reference sequence). The V end was cut by 10 bases, the J end by 0 bases, with 22 bases between. The CDR3 runs 17 residues. The source of this sequence is a woman in her 50s who had been exposed to COVID-19. Sequenced input: PBMCs or T cells enriched from blood (not recorded which). J is TRBJ2-1 and V is TRBV19; D is perhaps TRBD2 (5 bases). CDR3 sequence reads: CATLVGSAESSYNEQFF. Here the CDR3 DNA reads TGTGCCACCCTAGTGGGTAGCGCCGAGAGCTCCTACAATGAGCAGTTCTTC.